Listed below are T cell receptor beta chains from one sample, sequenced in a study of response to subunit inactivated influenza vaccine. TCRdb reprocessed the RT-PCR reads with MiXCR, giving one entry per CDR3 protein. The sample has 500,000 to 600,000 distinct CDR3 sequences, 7.6% seen once. The sample here was PBMCs from blood, taken around 2 years after vaccination. All receptors derive from a man between 45 and 75 years old who received an inactivated influenza vaccine. The CDR3 runs from the conserved cysteine through the conserved F or W. The D gene is left open where the match is weak. Clone size appears in some rows only: once, few, many, or a class for an expanded clone.

V gene,clone size,J gene,D gene,CDR3 DNA,CDR3 protein
TRBV19,many,TRBJ2-7,NA,TGTGCCAGTAGTATAAACGCTGGGAAGAGCTCCTACGAGCAGTACTTC,CASSINAGKSSYEQYF
TRBV20-1,few,TRBJ1-3,NA,TGCAGTGCTAGTACAGGAGTTACCGCTGGAAACACCATATATTTT,CSASTGVTAGNTIYF
TRBV6-1,many,TRBJ2-7,TRBD1,TGTGCCAGCAGTACAGGGGTCTACGAGCAGTACTTC,CASSTGVYEQYF
TRBV7-3,NA,TRBJ2-1,TRBD2,TGTGCCAGCAGCTTAAGACCACTAGCGGGAGGCAATGAGCAGTTCTTC,CASSLRPLAGGNEQFF
TRBV4-2,few,TRBJ1-3,NA,TGTGCCAGCAGCCAAGATGCCAGGGCGGGAAACACCATATATTTT,CASSQDARAGNTIYF
TRBV10-3,few,TRBJ2-5,TRBD2,TGTGCCATCAAGACGGGAGGATCGGAGACCCAGTACTTC,CAIKTGGSETQYF
TRBV7-2,few,TRBJ2-7,NA,TGTGCCAGCAGCTTAATTGGTTTAGCGCGCCCCTACGAGCAGTACTTC,CASSLIGLARPYEQYF
TRBV12-3/TRBV12-4,few,TRBJ2-3,TRBD2,TGTGCCAGCAGTTTAGCCGGGAGGGCCACGGATACGCAGTATTTT,CASSLAGRATDTQYF
TRBV20-1,NA,TRBJ2-1,TRBD2,TGCAGTGCTAGACGCGGGCCCGGGGGGTACAATGAGCAGTTCTTC,CSARRGPGGYNEQFF
TRBV5-1,many,TRBJ1-1,NA,TGCGCCAGCAGCTTGGCCGCCCGCATGAACACTGAAGCTTTCTTT,CASSLAARMNTEAFF
TRBV9,few,TRBJ2-7,NA,TGTGCCAGCAGCGGAAGCACGTCGGGGGGCCCATTCTACGAGCAGTACTTC,CASSGSTSGGPFYEQYF
TRBV12-3/TRBV12-4,NA,TRBJ1-6,NA,TGTGCCAGCAACTTGGCAGGGGCCAATTCACCCCTCCACTTT,CASNLAGANSPLHF
TRBV5-1,NA,TRBJ2-5,TRBD2,TGCGCCAGCAGCTGGCTAGCGGGAGCAGAGACCCAGTACTTC,CASSWLAGAETQYF
TRBV6-9,NA,TRBJ2-7,NA,TGTGCCAGCAGTCGTAATCCAAGCGGGTCCCCCTACGAGCAGTACTTC,CASSRNPSGSPYEQYF
TRBV7-2,NA,TRBJ2-1,NA,TGTGCCAGCAGCTTAAGCTCCCGGAGGTACAATGAGCAGTTCTTC,CASSLSSRRYNEQFF
TRBV28,NA,TRBJ1-2,TRBD1,TGTGCCAGCAGGCTTCCGGGACAGGGCTATGGCTACACCTTC,CASRLPGQGYGYTF
TRBV24-1,many,TRBJ2-3,TRBD1,TGTGCCACCAGTGATCCGCACAGGGGGCAATCCACAGATACGCAGTATTTT,CATSDPHRGQSTDTQYF
TRBV6-5,NA,TRBJ2-5,NA,TGTGCCAGCAGTTGGAGCAGACAAGAGACCCAGTACTTC,CASSWSRQETQYF
TRBV6-2/TRBV6-3,NA,TRBJ2-7,NA,TGTGCCAGCAGTCCCCGCACGGGACGGGGCTACGAGCAGTACTTC,CASSPRTGRGYEQYF
TRBV5-1,few,TRBJ2-5,NA,TGCGCCAGCAGCGATTCTAAAACAGGATCCGTGACCCAGTACTTC,CASSDSKTGSVTQYF
TRBV13,NA,TRBJ2-3,TRBD2,TGTGCCAGCAGCTTCGGACTAGCGGGCGATACGCAGTATTTT,CASSFGLAGDTQYF
TRBV14,NA,TRBJ2-2,NA,TGTGCCAGCAGCCCCGCCCCCGGGGAGCTGTTTTTT,CASSPAPGELFF
TRBV7-2,NA,TRBJ2-4,TRBD2,TGTGCCAGCTCCACGGGAGGCAAAAACATTCAGTACTTC,CASSTGGKNIQYF
TRBV29-1,many,TRBJ1-3,NA,TGCAGCGTTGTTCAGGCTGGAAACACCATATATTTT,CSVVQAGNTIYF
TRBV12-3/TRBV12-4,NA,TRBJ1-1,TRBD1,TGTGCCAGCAGTCTAGGTACCGGGACAGCCCGGCGGTACACTGAAGCTTTCTTT,CASSLGTGTARRYTEAFF
TRBV19,NA,TRBJ2-7,NA,TGTGCCAGTAGTCCCCGGGTTCCCCCCTTCCACGAGCAGTACTTC,CASSPRVPPFHEQYF
TRBV5-1,many,TRBJ2-1,NA,TGCGCCAGCAGCTTACAGGGTAATGAGCAGTTCTTC,CASSLQGNEQFF
TRBV12-3/TRBV12-4,many,TRBJ1-5,TRBD1,TGTGCCAGCAGCGCCCAGGGGGGGGGCTCGAGTCAGCCCCAGCATTTT,CASSAQGGGSSQPQHF
TRBV24-1,few,TRBJ2-7,TRBD1,TGTGCCACCAGTGATGGACAGGGGGCCTCCTACGAGCAGTACTTC,CATSDGQGASYEQYF
TRBV18,many,TRBJ2-5,TRBD2,TGTGCCAGCTCACTCGGGACTAGCGGACAAGAGACCCAGTACTTC,CASSLGTSGQETQYF
TRBV11-2,NA,TRBJ2-1,TRBD2,TGTGCCAGCAGCTTAGTAAGGACTAGCGGGAGCAATGAGCAGTTCTTC,CASSLVRTSGSNEQFF
TRBV5-5,NA,TRBJ2-1,NA,TGTGCCAGCAGCCGAACCGGACAGTCCTACAATGAGCAGTTCTTC,CASSRTGQSYNEQFF
TRBV20-1,many,TRBJ2-3,NA,TGCAGTGCTAGAGTTTCTCGCGGTCACTCGGATACGCAGTATTTT,CSARVSRGHSDTQYF
TRBV5-6,many,TRBJ2-3,NA,TGTGCCAGCAGTAGGGATCGACCAGATACGCAGTATTTT,CASSRDRPDTQYF
TRBV12-3/TRBV12-4,NA,TRBJ2-5,NA,TGTGCCAGCAGTTATCATAAAGAGACCCAGTACTTC,CASSYHKETQYF
TRBV5-1,many,TRBJ2-1,TRBD1,TGCGCCAGCAGCTTGGCCGAAGACAGGGATGGTGAGCAGTTCTTC,CASSLAEDRDGEQFF
TRBV12-3/TRBV12-4,many,TRBJ1-5,NA,TGTGGGAGGGGATTAGATATTCAGCCCCAGCATTTT,CGRGLDIQPQHF
TRBV12-3/TRBV12-4,NA,TRBJ2-5,NA,TGTGCCAGCAGGACCTCTAGGCCAGAGTCGGGGACCCAGTACTTC,CASRTSRPESGTQYF
TRBV6-5,NA,TRBJ2-4,TRBD1,TGTGCCAGCAGTTACGGGACAGGGGACATTCAGTACTTC,CASSYGTGDIQYF
TRBV3-1,many,TRBJ2-3,TRBD2,TGTGCCAGCAGCCTTCTGCTAGCGGGCCCCACAGATACGCAGTATTTT,CASSLLLAGPTDTQYF
TRBV2,many,TRBJ2-7,NA,TGTGCCAGCAGTCGAGCACAAGGATCCTACGAGCAGTACTTC,CASSRAQGSYEQYF
TRBV5-1,many,TRBJ2-1,TRBD2,TGCGCCAGCAGCTTACTAGCGGGAGAGTACAATGAGCAGTTCTTC,CASSLLAGEYNEQFF
TRBV20-1,NA,TRBJ2-7,NA,TGCAGTGCTAGATTCGACCACTACAGGGGTCGGGGGTACGAGCAGTACTTC,CSARFDHYRGRGYEQYF